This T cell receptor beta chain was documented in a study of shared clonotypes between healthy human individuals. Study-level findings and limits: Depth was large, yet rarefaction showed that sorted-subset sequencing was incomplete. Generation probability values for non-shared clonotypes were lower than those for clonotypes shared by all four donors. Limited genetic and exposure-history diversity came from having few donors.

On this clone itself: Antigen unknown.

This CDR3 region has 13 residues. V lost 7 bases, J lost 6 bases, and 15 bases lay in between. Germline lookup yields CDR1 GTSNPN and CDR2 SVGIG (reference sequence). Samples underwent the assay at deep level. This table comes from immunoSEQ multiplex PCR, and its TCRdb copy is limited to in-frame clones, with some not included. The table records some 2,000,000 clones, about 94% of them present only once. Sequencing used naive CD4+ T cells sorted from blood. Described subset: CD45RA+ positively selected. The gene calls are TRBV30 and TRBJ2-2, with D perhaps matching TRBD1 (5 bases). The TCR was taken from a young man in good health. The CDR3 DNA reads TGTGCCTTGACAGTCGGCAAGCCCGGGGAGCTGTTTTTT. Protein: CALTVGKPGELFF.